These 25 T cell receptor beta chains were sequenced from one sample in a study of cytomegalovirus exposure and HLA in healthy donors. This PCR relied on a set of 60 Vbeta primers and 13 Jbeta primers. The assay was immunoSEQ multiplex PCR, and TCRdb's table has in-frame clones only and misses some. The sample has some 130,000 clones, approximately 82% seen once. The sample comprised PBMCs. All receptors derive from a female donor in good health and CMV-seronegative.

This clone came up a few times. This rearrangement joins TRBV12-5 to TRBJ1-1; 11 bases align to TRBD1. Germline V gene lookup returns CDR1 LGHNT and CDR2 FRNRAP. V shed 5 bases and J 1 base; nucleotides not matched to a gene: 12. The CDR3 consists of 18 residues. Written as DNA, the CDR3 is TGTGCTAGTGGTCTAGACTCGCGGGACAGGGGGGAGAACACTGAAGCTTTCTTT. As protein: CASGLDSRDRGENTEAFF.

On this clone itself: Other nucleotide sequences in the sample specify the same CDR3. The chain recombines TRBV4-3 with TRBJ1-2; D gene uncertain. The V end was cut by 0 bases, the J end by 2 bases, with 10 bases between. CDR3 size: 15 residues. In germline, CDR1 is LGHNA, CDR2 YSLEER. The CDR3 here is CASSQDGGGNYGYTF. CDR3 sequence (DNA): TGCGCCAGCAGCCAAGATGGCGGCGGAAACTATGGCTACACCTTC.

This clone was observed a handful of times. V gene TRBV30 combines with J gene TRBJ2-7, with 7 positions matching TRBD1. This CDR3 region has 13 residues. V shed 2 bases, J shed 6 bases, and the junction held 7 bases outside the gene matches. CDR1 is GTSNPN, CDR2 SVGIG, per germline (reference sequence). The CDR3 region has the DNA TGTGCCTGGAGTAAATCTACAGGGGTCGAGCAGTACTTC. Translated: CAWSKSTGVEQYF. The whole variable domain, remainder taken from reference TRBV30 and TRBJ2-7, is SQTIHQWPATLVQPVGSPLSLECTVEGTSNPNLYWYRQAAGRGLQLLFYSVGIGQISSEVPQNLSASRPQDRQFILSSKKLLLSDSGFYLCAWSKSTGVEQYFGPGTRLTVT.

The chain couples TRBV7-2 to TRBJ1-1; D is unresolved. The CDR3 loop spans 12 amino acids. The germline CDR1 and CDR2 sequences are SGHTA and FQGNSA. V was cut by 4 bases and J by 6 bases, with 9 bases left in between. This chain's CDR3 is CASSSRRAEAFF. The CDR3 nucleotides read TGTGCCAGCAGCTCACGTCGGGCTGAAGCTTTCTTT.

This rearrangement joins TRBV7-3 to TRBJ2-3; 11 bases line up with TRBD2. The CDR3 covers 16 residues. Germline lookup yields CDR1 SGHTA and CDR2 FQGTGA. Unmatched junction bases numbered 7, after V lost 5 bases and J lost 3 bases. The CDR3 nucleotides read TGTGCCAGCAGCCATACTAGCGGGAGTTCTACAGATACGCAGTATTTT. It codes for CASSHTSGSSTDTQYF.

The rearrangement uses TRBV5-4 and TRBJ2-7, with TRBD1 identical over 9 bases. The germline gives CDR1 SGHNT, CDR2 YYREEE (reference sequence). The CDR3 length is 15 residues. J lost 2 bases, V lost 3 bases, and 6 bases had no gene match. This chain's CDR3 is CASSSGQGHPYEQYF. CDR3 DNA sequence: TGTGCCAGCAGCTCTGGACAGGGGCACCCCTACGAGCAGTACTTC.

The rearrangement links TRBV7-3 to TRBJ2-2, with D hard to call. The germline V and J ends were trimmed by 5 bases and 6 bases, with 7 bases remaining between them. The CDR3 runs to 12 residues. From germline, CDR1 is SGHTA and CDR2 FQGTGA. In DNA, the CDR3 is TGTGCCAGCAGCCGTATTCCCGGGGAGCTGTTTTTT. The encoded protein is CASSRIPGELFF.

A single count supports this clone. CDR3 in DNA: TGTGCCAGCAAAACAGGGCAAAACATTCAGTACTTC. Translating gives CASKTGQNIQYF. The chain has TRBV27 and TRBJ2-4, with D maybe TRBD1 (6 bases). The V end lost 7 bases, the J end lost 5 bases, and 9 bases lay between the germline ends. The length of the CDR3 is 12 residues. Germline CDR1 is MNHEY and CDR2 is SMNVEV (reference sequence).

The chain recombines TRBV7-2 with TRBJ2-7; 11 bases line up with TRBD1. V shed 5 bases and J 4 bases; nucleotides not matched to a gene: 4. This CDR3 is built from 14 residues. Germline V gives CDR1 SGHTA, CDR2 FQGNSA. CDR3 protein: CASSPDRGLYEQYF. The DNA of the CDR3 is TGTGCCAGCAGCCCGGACAGGGGGCTTTACGAGCAGTACTTC.

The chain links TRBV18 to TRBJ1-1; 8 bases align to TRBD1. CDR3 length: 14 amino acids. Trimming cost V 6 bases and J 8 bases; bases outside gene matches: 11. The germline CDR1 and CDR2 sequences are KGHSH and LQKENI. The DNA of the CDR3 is TGTGCCAGCTCCCCTCGTCTTACAGGGGGAGAAGCTTTCTTT. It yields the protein CASSPRLTGGEAFF.

The CDR3 region is CSARTGDDYTF. The CDR3 DNA follows: TGCAGTGCGAGGACAGGGGATGACTACACCTTC. The chain recombines TRBV20-1 with TRBJ1-2; 9 bases agree with TRBD1. J gave up 10 bases and V 6 bases, and 6 bases lay outside the gene matches. This CDR3 contains 11 residues. Germline CDR1 DFQATT, CDR2 SNEGSKA (reference sequence).

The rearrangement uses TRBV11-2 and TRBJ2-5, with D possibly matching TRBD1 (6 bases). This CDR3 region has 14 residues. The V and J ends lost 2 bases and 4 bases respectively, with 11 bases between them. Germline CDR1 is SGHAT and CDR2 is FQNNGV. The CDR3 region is CASSLIPRGETQYF. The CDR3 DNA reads TGTGCCAGCAGCTTAATCCCCAGGGGAGAGACCCAGTACTTC.

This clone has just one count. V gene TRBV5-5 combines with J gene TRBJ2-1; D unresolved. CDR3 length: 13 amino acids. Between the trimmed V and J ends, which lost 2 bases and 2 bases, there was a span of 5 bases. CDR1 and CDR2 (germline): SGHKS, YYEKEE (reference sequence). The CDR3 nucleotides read TGTGCCAGCAGCTTTGCGCCCTACAATGAGCAGTTCTTC. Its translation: CASSFAPYNEQFF. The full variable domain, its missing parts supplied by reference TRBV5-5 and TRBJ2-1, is DAGVTQSPTHLIKTRGQQVTLRCSPISGHKSVSWYQQVLGQGPQFIFQYYEKEERGRGNFPDRFSARQFPNYSSELNVNALLLGDSALYLCASSFAPYNEQFFGPGTRLTVL.

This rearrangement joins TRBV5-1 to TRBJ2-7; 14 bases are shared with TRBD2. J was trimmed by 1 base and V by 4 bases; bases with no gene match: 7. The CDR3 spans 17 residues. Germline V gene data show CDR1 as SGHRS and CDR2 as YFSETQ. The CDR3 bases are TGCGCCAGCAGCAAAAGGGGGACTAGCGGGAGTTCCTACGAGCAGTACTTC. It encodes CASSKRGTSGSSYEQYF.

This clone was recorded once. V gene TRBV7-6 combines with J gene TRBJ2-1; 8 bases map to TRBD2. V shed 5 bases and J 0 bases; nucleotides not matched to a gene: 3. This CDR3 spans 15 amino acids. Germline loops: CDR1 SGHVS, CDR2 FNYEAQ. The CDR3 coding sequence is TGTGCCAGCAGCCTTCTAGCGGGCTCCTACAATGAGCAGTTCTTC. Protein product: CASSLLAGSYNEQFF.

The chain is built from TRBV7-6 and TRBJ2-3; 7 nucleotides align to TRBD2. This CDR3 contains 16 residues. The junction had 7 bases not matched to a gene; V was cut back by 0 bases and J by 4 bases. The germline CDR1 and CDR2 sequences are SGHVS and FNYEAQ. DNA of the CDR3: TGTGCCAGCAGCTTAGCGGGAGGGCCGAGGCCAGATACGCAGTATTTT. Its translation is CASSLAGGPRPDTQYF.

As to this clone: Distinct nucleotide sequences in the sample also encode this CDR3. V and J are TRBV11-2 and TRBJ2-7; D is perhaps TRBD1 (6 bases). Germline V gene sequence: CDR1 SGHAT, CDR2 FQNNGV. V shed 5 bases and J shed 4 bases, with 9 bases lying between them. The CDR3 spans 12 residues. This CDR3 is CASSGQGYEQYF. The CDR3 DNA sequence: TGTGCCAGCAGCGGGCAGGGGTACGAGCAGTACTTC.

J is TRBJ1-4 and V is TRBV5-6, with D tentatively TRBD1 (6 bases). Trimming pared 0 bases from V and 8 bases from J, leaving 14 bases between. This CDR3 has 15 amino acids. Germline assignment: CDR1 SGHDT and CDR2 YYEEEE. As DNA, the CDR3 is TGTGCCAGCAGCTTGGAGACAGGAGCGGGAGAAAAACTGTTTTTT. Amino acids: CASSLETGAGEKLFF.

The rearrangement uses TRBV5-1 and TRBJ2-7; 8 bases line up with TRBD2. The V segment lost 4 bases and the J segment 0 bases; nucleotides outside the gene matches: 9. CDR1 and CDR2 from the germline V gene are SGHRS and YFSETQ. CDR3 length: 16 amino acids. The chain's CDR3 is CASSRPGGRPSYEQYF. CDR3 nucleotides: TGCGCCAGCAGCCGTCCGGGGGGGAGACCCTCCTACGAGCAGTACTTC. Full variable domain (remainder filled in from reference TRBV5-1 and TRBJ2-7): KAGVTQTPRYLIKTRGQQVTLSCSPISGHRSVSWYQQTPGQGLQFLFEYFSETQRNKGNFPGRFSGRQFSNSRSEMNVSTLELGDSALYLCASSRPGGRPSYEQYFGPGTRLTVT.

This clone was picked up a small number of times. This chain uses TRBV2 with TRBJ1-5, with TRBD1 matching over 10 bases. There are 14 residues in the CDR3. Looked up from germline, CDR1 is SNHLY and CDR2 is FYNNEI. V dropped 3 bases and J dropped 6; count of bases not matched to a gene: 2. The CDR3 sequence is CASSEGQGSQPQHF. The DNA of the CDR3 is TGTGCCAGCAGTGAGGGACAGGGGAGTCAGCCCCAGCATTTT.

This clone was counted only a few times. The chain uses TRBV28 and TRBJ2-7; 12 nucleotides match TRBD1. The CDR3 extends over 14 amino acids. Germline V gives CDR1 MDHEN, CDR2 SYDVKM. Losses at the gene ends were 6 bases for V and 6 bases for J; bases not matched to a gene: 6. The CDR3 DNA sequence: TGTGCCAGCAGGCAGGGACAGGGGGCTGTCGAGCAGTACTTC. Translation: CASRQGQGAVEQYF.

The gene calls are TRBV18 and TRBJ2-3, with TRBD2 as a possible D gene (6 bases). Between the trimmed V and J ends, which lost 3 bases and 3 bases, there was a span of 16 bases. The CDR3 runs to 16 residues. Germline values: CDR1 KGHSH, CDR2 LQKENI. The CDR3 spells CASSPGGPEFTDTQYF. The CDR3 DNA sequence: TGTGCCAGCTCACCCGGAGGGCCGGAATTTACAGATACGCAGTATTTT. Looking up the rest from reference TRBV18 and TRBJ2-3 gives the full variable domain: NAGVMQNPRHLVRRRGQEARLRCSPMKGHSHVYWYRQLPEEGLKFMVYLQKENIIDESGMPKERFSAEFPKEGPSILRIQQVVRGDSAAYFCASSPGGPEFTDTQYFGPGTRLTVL.

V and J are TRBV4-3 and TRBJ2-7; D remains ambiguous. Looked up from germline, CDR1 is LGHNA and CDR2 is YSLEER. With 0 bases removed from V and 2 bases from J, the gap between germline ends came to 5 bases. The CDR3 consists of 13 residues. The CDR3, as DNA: TGCGCCAGCAGCCAAGACAGAACCTACGAGCAGTACTTC. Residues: CASSQDRTYEQYF.

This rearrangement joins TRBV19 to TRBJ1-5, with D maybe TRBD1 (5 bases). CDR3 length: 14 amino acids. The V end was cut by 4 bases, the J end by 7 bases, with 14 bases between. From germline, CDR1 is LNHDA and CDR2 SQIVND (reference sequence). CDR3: CASSNPRADQPQHF. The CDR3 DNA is TGTGCCAGTAGTAATCCCAGGGCGGACCAGCCCCAGCATTTT.

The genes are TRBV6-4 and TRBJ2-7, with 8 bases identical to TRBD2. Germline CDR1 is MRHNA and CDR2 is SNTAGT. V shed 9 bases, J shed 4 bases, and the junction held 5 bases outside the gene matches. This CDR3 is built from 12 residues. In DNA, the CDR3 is TGTGCCAGTCTTCGGGGGGGTTACGAGCAGTACTTC. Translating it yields CASLRGGYEQYF.